One and the same sample provided the 3 T cell receptor beta chains below, sequenced in a study of graft-versus-host responses after intestinal transplantation. What these receptors recognize is not known. Sequenced by immunoSEQ multiplex PCR; TCRdb stores in-frame clones only, minus some. The sample gives under 150,000 clones, roughly 92% of which show up once; around 0.16% is in the top ten. Material: unstimulated CD4+ T cells sorted from spleen or lymph node cells, obtained before intestinal transplant. All receptors come from a human donor who received an intestinal transplant.

The chain is built from TRBV5-1 and TRBJ2-3, with 14 bases matching TRBD2. Germline V gene data show CDR1 as SGHRS and CDR2 as YFSETQ. The ends lost 4 bases at V and 3 bases at J; junction bases unmatched: 7. The length of the CDR3 is 17 residues. This CDR3 reads CASSPGLAGVKTDTQYF. CDR3 DNA sequence: TGCGCCAGCAGCCCGGGACTAGCGGGGGTGAAGACAGATACGCAGTATTTT.

The chain recombines TRBV18 with TRBJ2-1; 7 bases fit TRBD2. V trimming: 5 bases; J trimming: 0 bases; junction bases outside the gene matches: 1. The CDR3 is 14 residues long. Germline V gene lookup returns CDR1 KGHSH and CDR2 LQKENI. CDR3 nucleotides: TGTGCCAGCTCAATAGCGGGCTCCTACAATGAGCAGTTCTTC. As protein: CASSIAGSYNEQFF.

The chain is built from TRBV19 and TRBJ1-4; D might be TRBD1 (5 bases). Trimming left V 6 bases short and J 0 bases short, with 8 bases between. The CDR3 sequence is 14 residues long. CDR1 and CDR2 (germline): LNHDA, SQIVND (reference sequence). CDR3 in amino acids: CASRRDATNEKLFF. CDR3 coding DNA: TGTGCCAGTAGAAGGGACGCAACTAATGAAAAACTGTTTTTT.